This T cell receptor beta chain was recorded in a study of cytomegalovirus exposure and HLA in healthy donors. Study-level points and caveats: Accurate prediction of HLA-A and HLA-B alleles (for most subjects) was reportedly achieved from TCR beta sequences.

In regard to this clone: What it recognizes is unknown.

This CDR3 region has 14 residues. J lost 3 bases, V lost 6 bases, and 6 bases had no gene match. Germline CDR1 is LNHDA and CDR2 is SQIVND (reference sequence). Researchers ran the PCR with 60 Vbeta and 13 Jbeta primers. TCRdb keeps only in-frame clones here, not all; method: immunoSEQ multiplex PCR. Recorded here are about 200,000 clones; the top ten clones represent roughly 0.98%. The material sequenced was PBMCs. This rearrangement joins TRBV19 to TRBJ1-1, with 8 bases identical to TRBD1. The source of this sequence is a woman aged 25-40 years in good health and CMV-seropositive. CDR3 nucleotides: TGTGCCAGTAGGCGGGGACAGGTACACACTGAAGCTTTCTTT. Translated: CASRRGQVHTEAFF.